The 19 T cell receptor beta chains below all came from one sample that was sequenced in a study of cytomegalovirus exposure and HLA in healthy donors. PCR amplification relied on 60 Vbeta primers (plus 13 Jbeta primers). Sequencing used immunoSEQ multiplex PCR; TCRdb keeps in-frame clones, though not all of them. The sample lists 100,000 or so clones; approximately 73% were seen once. Source material: PBMCs. Receptors originate from a woman aged 50 to 65 in good health and CMV-seropositive.

This clone was seen a handful of times. The chain is built from TRBV6-5 and TRBJ1-1, with a possible D match to TRBD1 (5 bases). The germline V gene has CDR1 MNHEY and CDR2 SVGAGI. Trimming cost V 6 bases and J 4 bases, with 12 bases left between them. This CDR3 contains 13 residues. CDR3 amino acids: CASRDTGGTEAFF. The CDR3 region has the DNA TGTGCCAGCAGAGACACGGGGGGCACTGAAGCTTTCTTT.

This chain links TRBV14 with TRBJ1-2; no reliable D call. The CDR3 is 13 residues long. Germline-derived CDR1 and CDR2 are SGHDN and FVKESK. The V end lost 2 bases, the J end lost 4 bases, and 8 bases lay between the germline ends. CDR3 in amino acids: CASSQTGSYGYTF. The CDR3 region has the DNA TGTGCCAGCAGCCAAACCGGGAGCTATGGCTACACCTTC. Together with reference TRBV14 and TRBJ1-2, the CDR3 gives the full variable domain: EAGVTQFPSHSVIEKGQTVTLRCDPISGHDNLYWYRRVMGKEIKFLLHFVKESKQDESGMPNNRFLAERTGGTYSTLKVQPAELEDSGVYFCASSQTGSYGYTFGSGTRLTVV.

The chain couples TRBV27 to TRBJ1-4; D is unresolved. Trimming cost V 8 bases and J 3 bases, with 16 bases left between them. This CDR3 has 15 residues. The germline gives CDR1 MNHEY, CDR2 SMNVEV (reference sequence). The CDR3 spells CASGSVAVANEKLFF. The CDR3 DNA follows: TGTGCCAGCGGATCGGTAGCCGTGGCTAATGAAAAACTGTTTTTT.

As concerns this clone: One junction end does not reproduce the germline sequence, and a read error may be involved. V and J are TRBV25-1 and TRBJ1-5; D is possibly TRBD1 (6 bases). The CDR3 contains 14 residues. The germline CDR1 and CDR2 sequences are MGHDK and SYGVNS. CDR3 sequence reads: CASSDAGGNQPQHF. The CDR3 bases are TGTGCCAGCAGTGATGCGGGGGGCAACCAGCCCCAGCATTTT.

V is TRBV6-5 and J is TRBJ2-7, with D uncertain. Germline V CDR1 and CDR2: MNHEY, SVGAGI. The CDR3 length is 15 residues. Between the trimmed V and J ends, which lost 5 bases and 0 bases, there was a span of 14 bases. This CDR3 is CASSPMVLVSYEQYF. The CDR3 DNA is TGTGCCAGCAGTCCTATGGTCCTCGTCTCCTACGAGCAGTACTTC.

This clone was observed a handful of times. This chain connects TRBV15 to TRBJ1-2, with D possibly matching TRBD1 (6 bases). From germline, CDR1 is LNHNV and CDR2 YYDKDF (reference sequence). The CDR3 totals 16 residues. Trimming pared 3 bases from V and 5 bases from J, leaving 19 bases between. CDR3 loop: CATSSAFGGARYGYTF. CDR3 sequence (DNA): TGTGCCACCAGCAGTGCCTTTGGGGGGGCGCGATATGGCTACACCTTC. The full variable domain, with the rest looked up from reference TRBV15 and TRBJ1-2, is DAMVIQNPRYQVTQFGKPVTLSCSQTLNHNVMYWYQQKSSQAPKLLFHYYDKDFNNEADTPDNFQSRRPNTSFCFLDIRSPGLGDTAMYLCATSSAFGGARYGYTFGSGTRLTVV.

The chain combines TRBV23-1 with TRBJ1-5; 8 nucleotides align to TRBD1. TRBV23-1 is reported as an ORF; its role is uncertain. Trimming removed 4 bases from V and 5 bases from J; junction bases left unmatched: 4. This CDR3 is 14 amino acids long. CDR3 nucleotides: TGCGCCAGCAGTCCGGACAGGGTAGATCAGCCCCAGCATTTT. Translation: CASSPDRVDQPQHF.

CDR3 amino acids: CASSLLAGGVYNEQFF. The CDR3 DNA sequence: TGTGCCAGCAGCCTGTTAGCGGGAGGGGTCTACAATGAGCAGTTCTTC. V gene TRBV14 combines with J gene TRBJ2-1; 11 bases align to TRBD2. This CDR3 has 16 residues. The V segment lost 4 bases and the J segment 3 bases; nucleotides outside the gene matches: 5. The V gene's germline CDR1 is SGHDN and CDR2 FVKESK.

J is TRBJ2-7 and V is TRBV29-1; 9 bases line up with TRBD2. CDR1 and CDR2 from the germline V gene are SQVTM and ANQGSEA. The CDR3 loop spans 14 amino acids. V lost 5 bases to trimming and J lost 6 bases; unmatched junction nucleotides: 11. The CDR3 region has the DNA TGCAGCGTTCTGTGGGCTAGCGGGAACTTCGAGCAGTACTTC. Protein: CSVLWASGNFEQYF.

The chain combines TRBV6-5 with TRBJ2-7; 11 nucleotides align to TRBD1. The CDR3 extends over 14 amino acids. With 5 bases clipped from V and 6 bases from J, the junction kept 6 bases outside the gene matches. The germline gives CDR1 MNHEY, CDR2 SVGAGI. The CDR3 DNA is TGTGCCAGCAGTGCCGTGGGACAGGGGGGCGAGCAGTACTTC. The encoded protein is CASSAVGQGGEQYF.

V gene TRBV13 combines with J gene TRBJ1-2; D not resolved. Trimming took off 6 bases at V and 4 bases at J, with 12 bases between the two ends. The CDR3 extends over 13 amino acids. Germline CDR1 is PRHDT and CDR2 is FYEKMQ (reference sequence). The CDR3 here is CASRRADSYGYTF. CDR3 DNA: TGTGCCAGCAGGCGGGCTGACTCCTATGGCTACACCTTC. Together with reference TRBV13 and TRBJ1-2, the CDR3 gives the full variable domain: AAGVIQSPRHLIKEKRETATLKCYPIPRHDTVYWYQQGPGQDPQFLISFYEKMQSDKGSIPDRFSAQQFSDYHSELNMSSLELGDSALYFCASRRADSYGYTFGSGTRLTVV.

This clone occurred a few times. The V and J genes are TRBV27 and TRBJ1-4; D is uncertain. Germline CDR1 and CDR2: MNHEY and SMNVEV (reference sequence). The CDR3 loop spans 14 amino acids. V lost 6 bases to trimming and J lost 0 bases, with 8 bases between them. The CDR3, as DNA: TGTGCCAGCAGGTCCGGGGCAACTAATGAAAAACTGTTTTTT. Translation gives CASRSGATNEKLFF. Filled out from reference TRBV27 and TRBJ1-4, the complete variable domain reads EAQVTQNPRYLITVTGKKLTVTCSQNMNHEYMSWYRQDPGLGLRQIYYSMNVEVTDKGDVPEGYKVSRKEKRNFPLILESPSPNQTSLYFCASRSGATNEKLFFGSGTQLSVL.

This clone is a singleton in its sample. The V gene is TRBV19, the J gene TRBJ1-6; 7 bases line up with TRBD1. CDR3 length: 17 amino acids. In germline, CDR1 is LNHDA, CDR2 SQIVND (reference sequence). V shed 3 bases, J shed 0 bases, and the junction held 5 bases outside the gene matches. The CDR3 DNA sequence: TGTGCCAGTAGTATTGGACAGGCTCCCTCCTATAATTCACCCCTCCACTTT. Protein: CASSIGQAPSYNSPLHF.

The CDR3 reads CASSPTPTTYEQYF. CDR3 sequence (DNA): TGTGCCAGCAGCCCGACACCTACCACCTACGAGCAGTACTTC. The V gene is TRBV7-6, the J gene TRBJ2-5, with D unresolved. The J call may not be correct, given that the DNA end is closer to TRBJ2-7. This CDR3 comprises 14 residues. CDR1 and CDR2 (germline): SGHVS, FNYEAQ.

The J gene is TRBJ2-2, the V gene TRBV29-1; D may be TRBD1 (5 bases). Germline-derived CDR1 and CDR2 are SQVTM and ANQGSEA. The CDR3 has 13 amino acids. The germline V and J ends were trimmed by 4 bases and 4 bases, with 10 bases remaining between them. The CDR3 loop reads CSVGTILTGELFF. The DNA for the CDR3 is TGCAGCGTTGGGACAATTCTCACCGGGGAGCTGTTTTTT.

The CDR3 is CASSLTQTSGRASTDTQYF. CDR3 coding DNA: TGTGCCAGCAGTTTAACCCAAACTAGCGGGAGGGCTAGCACAGATACGCAGTATTTT. The V call is TRBV27, the J call TRBJ2-3; 13 positions match TRBD2. Trimming took 2 bases from V and 0 from J; bases not matched to a gene: 8. The CDR3 has 19 amino acids. Germline V gene lookup returns CDR1 MNHEY and CDR2 SMNVEV (reference sequence).

CDR3: CASSVGAGTQYF. CDR3 coding DNA: TGCGCCAGCAGTGTTGGAGCGGGGACCCAGTACTTC. The genes are TRBV10-1 and TRBJ2-5; D might be TRBD2 (6 bases). Germline CDR1 and CDR2: WNHNN and SYGVQD (reference sequence). The CDR3 spans 12 residues. Trimming stripped 4 bases from V and 7 bases from J, with 10 bases between.

The rearrangement joins TRBV19 to TRBJ1-1, with TRBD1 as a possible D gene (6 bases). The CDR3 totals 14 residues. Germline V lookup: CDR1 LNHDA, CDR2 SQIVND (reference sequence). The V and J ends lost 3 bases and 0 bases respectively, with 8 bases between them. CDR3 sequence reads: CASSMDSMNTEAFF. In nucleotides, the CDR3 is TGTGCCAGTAGTATGGACAGCATGAACACTGAAGCTTTCTTT.

The chain combines TRBV11-1 with TRBJ1-2; 7 nucleotides line up with TRBD1. The CDR3 runs 14 residues. With 5 bases clipped from V and 2 bases from J, the junction kept 5 bases outside the gene matches. Germline CDR1 is SGHAT and CDR2 is FQDESV (reference sequence). CDR3 loop: CASSTDRTNYGYTF. CDR3 in DNA: TGTGCCAGCAGCACGGACAGGACCAACTATGGCTACACCTTC.